This TCR beta chain was profiled in a study of T cells in tuberculosis. About the research overall: In South Africa, adults with active tuberculosis were compared with IGRA-negative and latently infected IGRA-positive adolescents. Study findings and constraints: Active tuberculosis TCR-alpha repertoires lay closer to GMM-specific TCRs than IGRA-negative controls, suggesting clonal expansion. Shorter CDR3-alpha in active tuberculosis partly drove smaller distances.

Data came from immunoSEQ multiplex PCR; TCRdb stores just in-frame clones and leaves some out. The sample holds 35,000 to 55,000 clones, 94% seen once. The CDR3 is 14 amino acids. V lost 3 bases and J 0 bases, leaving 10 bases between the germline ends. The germline V gene has CDR1 GTSNPN and CDR2 SVGIG (reference sequence). Each clinical donor contributed on average around 92,000 T cells from unsorted cryopreserved PBMC. A note on this clone: Its antigen is as yet unknown.

The chain links TRBV30 to TRBJ2-3; D may be TRBD2 (6 bases). The TCR originated in a donor aged 10-35 years with latent tuberculosis or without tuberculosis infection. Some clones in this sample may be carry-over from other donors' samples. The sample taken for sequencing was PBMCs. CDR3: CAWSRSGSTDTQYF. CDR3 DNA sequence: TGTGCCTGGAGCCGGAGCGGGAGCACAGATACGCAGTATTTT.